This T cell receptor beta chain was found in a study of long-term antiretroviral therapy in people with HIV. The CDR3 consists of 17 residues. CDR1 is SGHRS, CDR2 YFSETQ, per germline. V shed 0 bases and J 0 bases; nucleotides not matched to a gene: 4. The libraries were made with immunoSEQ v3.0 at survey level. TCRdb's table, derived via immunoSEQ multiplex PCR, lists solely in-frame clones and lacks some. The sample has under 8,500 clones; approximately 83% are singletons. The TCR sequence derives from a woman between 45 and 65 years old with HIV. The source was unsorted PBMCs, collected 3.7 years after starting antiretroviral therapy. The V and J genes are TRBV5-1 and TRBJ2-3, with 10 nucleotides matching TRBD2. The CDR3 DNA is TGCGCCAGCAGCTTGGCGTTAGCGGGAGGTAGCACAGATACGCAGTATTTT. It codes for CASSLALAGGSTDTQYF.